Listed below are T cell receptor beta chains from one sample, sequenced in a study of T cell responses to AZD1222 COVID-19 vaccine. Method: immunoSEQ multiplex PCR; TCRdb's copy keeps in-frame clones and lacks some. In the table there are fewer than 120,000 clones, over 85% of which are singletons. This specimen consisted of peripheral blood, obtained 28 days after the second AZD1222 dose. The receptors originated from an adult who received the AZD1222 COVID-19 vaccine. Each CDR3 is given with its conserved first and last residue. A D gene is named only where the DNA matches it firmly. Expanded clones are given a class, and other clones once, few, many or no size at all.

d_call,j_call,clone_size,v_call,cdr3_aa,cdr3_nt
.,TRBJ1-6,.,TRBV19,CASIRDSAAYNSPLHF,TGTGCCAGTATTCGGGATAGTGCTGCCTATAATTCACCCCTCCACTTT
TRBD1,TRBJ1-5,once,TRBV28,CASSSPGQSFSNQPQHF,TGTGCCAGCAGTTCTCCGGGACAGAGCTTTAGCAATCAGCCCCAGCATTTT
.,TRBJ2-1,.,TRBV11-2,CASSLVPPVQFF,TGTGCCAGCAGCTTAGTGCCCCCAGTGCAGTTCTTC
.,TRBJ1-5,.,TRBV6-5,CASTGTLLSNQPQHF,TGTGCCAGCACCGGGACTCTTCTCAGCAATCAGCCCCAGCATTTT
.,TRBJ1-1,.,TRBV5-4,CASSLRNPTETEAFF,TGTGCCAGCAGCTTACGGAACCCCACGGAGACTGAAGCTTTCTTT
.,TRBJ2-1,.,TRBV19,CASSIGVGSYNEQFF,TGTGCCAGTAGTATCGGCGTTGGATCCTACAATGAGCAGTTCTTC
TRBD2,TRBJ2-7,.,TRBV4-1,CASSPRPGLAGDYEQYF,TGCGCCAGCAGCCCCCGCCCGGGACTAGCGGGAGATTACGAGCAGTACTTC
.,TRBJ1-5,once,TRBV7-2,CASSLKYRDQPQHF,TGTGCCAGCAGCTTAAAGTACAGGGATCAGCCCCAGCATTTT
.,TRBJ2-7,once,TRBV28,CASSFAPSGGQSSYEQYF,TGTGCCAGCAGTTTTGCCCCCAGTGGAGGCCAAAGCTCCTACGAGCAGTACTTC
TRBD2,TRBJ2-1,.,TRBV28,CASSFSLAGGSEQFF,TGTGCCAGCAGTTTCTCACTAGCGGGAGGCAGTGAGCAGTTCTTC
.,TRBJ2-2,once,TRBV11-3,CASSSTFWGARDTGELFF,TGTGCCAGCAGCTCCACCTTTTGGGGGGCGCGGGACACCGGGGAGCTGTTTTTT
.,TRBJ1-2,.,TRBV18,CASSPLGQGRYGYTF,TGTGCCAGCTCACCACTCGGGCAGGGTCGATATGGCTACACCTTC
TRBD1,TRBJ1-5,.,TRBV4-2,CASSQDSGQGFQPQHF,TGTGCCAGCAGCCAAGATTCGGGACAGGGGTTTCAGCCCCAGCATTTT
.,TRBJ1-2,.,TRBV12-3/TRBV12-4,CASSPNGDGYTF,TGTGCCAGCAGTCCCAACGGGGATGGCTACACCTTC
.,TRBJ1-2,.,TRBV27,CASSPWVGGYGYTF,TGTGCCAGCAGTCCCTGGGTTGGAGGCTATGGCTACACCTTC
.,TRBJ2-1,few,TRBV27,CASSPRGLAYNEQFF,TGTGCCAGCAGTCCCCGCGGGTTGGCCTACAATGAGCAGTTCTTC
.,TRBJ1-5,.,TRBV4-2,CASSQEVLVPGPQHF,TGTGCCAGCAGCCAAGAAGTTTTGGTTCCAGGTCCCCAGCATTTT